This T cell receptor beta chain came from a study of OX40 agonist ivuxolimab in advanced cancers. Whole-study context: Melanoma, hepatocellular carcinoma, head and neck or renal cell cancer occurred in dose-escalation patients. The study's findings and limits: Some nonresponders likewise displayed low normalized T-cell clonal expansion.

At baseline, cycle 4 day 1, and cycle 7 day 1, blood was sampled. With regard to this clone: Its target is not known.

The V end lost 0 bases, the J end lost 0 bases, and 6 bases lay between the germline ends. Germline CDR1 is SGHRS and CDR2 is YFSETQ. The CDR3 runs 14 residues. Method: immunoSEQ multiplex PCR; TCRdb's copy keeps in-frame clones and lacks some. This repertoire shows some 95,000 clones, 88% found once; its top ten account for about 0.8%. The sample here was CD4+ or CD8+ T cells sorted from blood, taken in a trial of the OX40 agonist ivuxolimab. This TCR was sampled from an adult with an advanced solid tumor such as melanoma, head and neck, liver or kidney cancer. This chain joins TRBV5-1 and TRBJ2-5; unclear D gene. The CDR3 here is CASSLGAYQETQYF. The CDR3 DNA sequence: TGCGCCAGCAGCTTGGGGGCCTACCAAGAGACCCAGTACTTC.